This T cell receptor (beta chain) appears in the sequencing data of a study of blood T cells in healthy people across ages (dated by TCRdb to the mid-2010s). Turning to the overall study: Template switching captured roughly one uniquely barcoded TCR beta cDNA molecule per two T cells in model experiments. To track age-related changes in TCR beta repertoire diversity, the study relied on deep sequencing normalized with unique cDNA molecular identifiers. Donors were grouped into four age groups: young (average roughly 15 years), middle-aged (approximately 41), aged (about 60) and long-lived (just over 80). To avoid experimental bias, donors of different ages were spread randomly across the sequencing lanes. Two additional independent replicas of 1 million unique cDNA reads from the same blood draw were analyzed for two donors (one aged 18 to 30 and one aged 80 or older). Points the paper makes about the study in general: As age increased, observed TCR beta diversity per million T cells dropped in a roughly linear way, and a significant reduction was already evident by age 40. Total diversity estimates from one million sequenced T cells were considered lower bounds and underestimates. Since profiling was done on bulk unsorted PBMCs, naive and antigen-experienced compartments could not be conclusively compared. Compared with the aged group, the long-lived group had more naive CD4+ T cells, fewer expanded clones and increased TCR diversity, a pattern suggesting age selection. Observed TCR beta diversity correlated strongly with the percentage of naive T cells measured by flow cytometry. Because the CMV infection status of the donors was unknown, age-related changes in expanded clonotypes may potentially have been confounded.

The donors were some 36 Caucasian individuals from Russia, aged roughly 6 to 100 years, who were systemically healthy. Around 10 milliliters of peripheral blood were drawn from each donor into EDTA-treated Vacutainer tubes. PBMCs were isolated by Ficoll-Paque density-gradient centrifugation, with at least 7 million obtained per sample. Trizol reagent was used to extract total RNA from the PBMCs, yielding at least 6 micrograms per sample. For every donor, an aliquot of PBMCs went through flow cytometry to measure the percentages of naive CD45RAhigh/CD27high T cells. For CDR1 and CDR2, the germline V gene lists MNHEY and SVGEGT. V is shortened by 4 bases, J by 2 bases, and the region joining them spans 10 bases. The CDR3 contains 14 residues, cysteine and phenylalanine counted. This entry keeps only the CDR3 DNA: 42 bases, framed from base 1. The library was made by 5' RACE. These reads were obtained on an Illumina HiSeq 2500. A second about 7 to 11 cycle PCR used a sample-barcoded 5' primer and a J-beta primer mix. A template-switch 5' adaptor carrying 12 random nucleotides introduced a unique molecular identifier onto each TCR beta cDNA molecule. Each sample yielded at least 3 million CDR3-containing paired-end reads. First-strand cDNA synthesis was performed from all RNA using the Mint cDNA synthesis kit, with priming by a TRBC-specific oligonucleotide. All cDNA was treated with uracil-DNA glycosylase and then went through a first 18-cycle PCR with the universal primers M1SS and BC2_uni_R. The paper's data handling went like this. Each sample was normalized by randomly selecting 1 million high-quality reads, each carrying a distinct molecular identifier. Reads with shared molecular identifiers were discarded instead of being binned into consensus sequences. MiTCR, set to a Q25 quality threshold and the strictest error-elimination algorithm, was used for CDR3 identification, clonotype clustering and error correction. A nonparametric unseen species model with Euler transformation was used to estimate lower-bound total TCR beta diversity. TCRdb trimmed public reads at Q25 via fastp, called clones via MiXCR and kept in-frame beta chains. Each record represents a unique CDR3 protein, reported with the most common genes and DNA among its rows. The V and J calls, along with clone size, are taken from TCRdb and not from the paper's own processing. For this sample the table gives over 1.5 million distinct CDR3 sequences, of which 49% were detected only once. The ten largest clones capture less than 2.5% of the sample.

On this clonotype: The clone's antigen remains unknown. Base qualities are not provided; no much larger clone lies one nucleotide away.

Recombination connected TRBV6-2 or TRBV6-3 to TRBJ2-3; the D gene is not confidently resolved. The TCR originated in a woman aged 35 to 49 in good health. The source material was blood. The CDR3 is CASSSLRPTDTQYF. In nucleotides, the sequence is TGTGCCAGCAGTTCCCTCCGTCCCACAGATACGCAGTATTTT.